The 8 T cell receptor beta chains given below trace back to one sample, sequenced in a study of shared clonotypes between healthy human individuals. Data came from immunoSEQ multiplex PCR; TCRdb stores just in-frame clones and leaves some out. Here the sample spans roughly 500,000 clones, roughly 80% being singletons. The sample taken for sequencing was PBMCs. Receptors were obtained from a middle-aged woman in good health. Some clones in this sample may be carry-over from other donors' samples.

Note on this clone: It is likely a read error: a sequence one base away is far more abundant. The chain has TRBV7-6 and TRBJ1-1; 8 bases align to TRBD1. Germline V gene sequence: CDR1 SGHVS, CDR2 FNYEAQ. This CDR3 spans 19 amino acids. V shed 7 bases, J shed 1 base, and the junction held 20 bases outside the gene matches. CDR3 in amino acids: CASISNTGTGVGKNTEAFF. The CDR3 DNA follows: TGTGCCAGCATCTCCAATACAGGGACAGGTGTCGGGAAGAACACTGAAGCTTTCTTT. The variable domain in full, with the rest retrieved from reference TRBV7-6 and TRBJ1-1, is GAGVSQSPRYKVTKRGQDVALRCDPISGHVSLYWYRQALGQGPEFLTYFNYEAQQDKSGLPNDRFSAERPEGSISTLTIQRTEQRDSAMYRCASISNTGTGVGKNTEAFFGQGTRLTVV.

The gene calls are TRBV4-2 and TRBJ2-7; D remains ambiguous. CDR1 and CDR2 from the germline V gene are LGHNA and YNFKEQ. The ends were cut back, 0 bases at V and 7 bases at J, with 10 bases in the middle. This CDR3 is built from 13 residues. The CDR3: CASSQELDREQYF. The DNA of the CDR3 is TGTGCCAGCAGCCAAGAGCTAGATCGGGAGCAGTACTTC.

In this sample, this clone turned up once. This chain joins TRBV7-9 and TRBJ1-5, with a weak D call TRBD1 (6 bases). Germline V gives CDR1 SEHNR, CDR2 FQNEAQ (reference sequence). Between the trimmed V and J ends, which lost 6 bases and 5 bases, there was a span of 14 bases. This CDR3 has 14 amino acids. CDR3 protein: CASRNQQGDQPQHF. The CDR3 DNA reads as TGTGCCAGCAGAAACCAACAGGGAGATCAGCCCCAGCATTTT.

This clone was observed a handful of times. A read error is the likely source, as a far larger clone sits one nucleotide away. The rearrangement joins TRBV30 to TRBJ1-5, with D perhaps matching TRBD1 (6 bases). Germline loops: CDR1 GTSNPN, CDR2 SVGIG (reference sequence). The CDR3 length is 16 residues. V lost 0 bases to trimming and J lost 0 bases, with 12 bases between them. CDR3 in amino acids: CAWSVGGYYSNQPQHF. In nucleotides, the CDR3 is TGTGCCTGGAGTGTAGGGGGTTACTATAGCAATCAGCCCCAGCATTTT.

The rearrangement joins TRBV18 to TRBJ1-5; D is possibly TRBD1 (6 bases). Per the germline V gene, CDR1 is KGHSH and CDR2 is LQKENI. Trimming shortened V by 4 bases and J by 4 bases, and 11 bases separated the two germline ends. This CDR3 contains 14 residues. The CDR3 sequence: CASSLIQGNQPQHF. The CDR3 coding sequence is TGTGCCAGCTCACTAATCCAGGGGAATCAGCCCCAGCATTTT.

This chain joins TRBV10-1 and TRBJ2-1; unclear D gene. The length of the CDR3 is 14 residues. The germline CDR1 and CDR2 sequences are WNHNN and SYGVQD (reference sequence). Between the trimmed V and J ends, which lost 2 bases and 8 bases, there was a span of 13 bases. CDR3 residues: CASSEDGWWDEQFF. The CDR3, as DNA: TGCGCCAGCAGTGAGGACGGGTGGTGGGATGAGCAGTTCTTC.

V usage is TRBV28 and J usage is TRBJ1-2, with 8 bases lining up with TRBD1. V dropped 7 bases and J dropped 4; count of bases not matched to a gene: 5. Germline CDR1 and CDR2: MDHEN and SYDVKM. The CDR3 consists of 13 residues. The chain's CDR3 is CASNTGGGYGYTF. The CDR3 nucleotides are TGTGCCAGCAACACAGGGGGTGGCTATGGCTACACCTTC.

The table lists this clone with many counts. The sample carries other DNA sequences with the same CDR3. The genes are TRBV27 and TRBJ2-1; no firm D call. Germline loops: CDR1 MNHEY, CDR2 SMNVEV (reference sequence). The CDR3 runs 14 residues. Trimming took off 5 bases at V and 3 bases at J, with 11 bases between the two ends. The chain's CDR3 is CASSKAPLYNEQFF. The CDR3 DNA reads TGTGCCAGCAGTAAGGCCCCTCTCTACAATGAGCAGTTCTTC.